One and the same sample provided the 14 T cell receptor beta chains below, sequenced in a study of blood T cell repertoires in COVID-19. Assay: immunoSEQ multiplex PCR; the TCRdb copy retains only in-frame clones and omits some. Among about 320,000 clones, roughly nine tenths were seen once, and the ten largest hold 2.6%. The source material was PBMCs or T cells enriched from blood (not recorded which). The receptors originated from a man aged 55 to 70 who had recovered from COVID-19.

Note on this clone: The same CDR3 also results from other DNA sequences found in this sample. This sequence joins TRBV27 and TRBJ1-6; tentative D call: TRBD1 (5 bases). The CDR3 has 14 residues. V lost 2 bases, J lost 7 bases, and 9 bases lay in between. CDR1 MNHEY and CDR2 SMNVEV come from the germline V gene (reference sequence). The CDR3, as DNA: TGTGCCAGCAGTTTAGCGGGGGTGAATTCACCCCTCCACTTT. Protein product: CASSLAGVNSPLHF.

The chain recombines TRBV9 with TRBJ1-2; TRBD1 agrees at 10 bases. CDR1 is SGDLS, CDR2 YYNGEE, per germline. The CDR3 totals 17 residues. The V gene end was trimmed by 3 bases and the J gene end by 6 bases; junction bases not matched to a gene: 14. DNA for the CDR3: TGTGCCAGCAGCGGAGAAGCCGGGACAGGGGCTGTCCATGGCTACACCTTC. This translates into CASSGEAGTGAVHGYTF. The entire variable domain, with the rest obtained from reference TRBV9 and TRBJ1-2, is as follows: DSGVTQTPKHLITATGQRVTLRCSPRSGDLSVYWYQQSLDQGLQFLIQYYNGEERAKGNILERFSAQQFPDLHSELNLSSLELGDSALYFCASSGEAGTGAVHGYTFGSGTRLTVV.

This chain joins TRBV6-5 and TRBJ1-4; D is perhaps TRBD1 (5 bases). This CDR3 is built from 13 residues. Trimming stripped 6 bases from V and 4 bases from J, with 9 bases between. Germline CDR1 reads MNHEY; CDR2 reads SVGAGI. The DNA for the CDR3 is TGTGCCAGCAGGACGGGGGGTAATGAAAAACTGTTTTTT. It is translated as CASRTGGNEKLFF.

V gene TRBV4-3 combines with J gene TRBJ1-4, with D perhaps TRBD1 (6 bases). The CDR3 has 18 residues. V dropped 3 bases and J dropped 3 bases, with 20 bases sitting between them. CDR1 is LGHNA and CDR2 is YSLEER in the germline V gene. CDR3 in DNA: TGCGCCAGCAGCCATAAAAACAGGGTTCTAGATCCTAATGAAAAACTGTTTTTT. Encoded protein: CASSHKNRVLDPNEKLFF.

The J gene is TRBJ1-2, the V gene TRBV19; D unresolved. Trimming left V 3 bases short and J 0 bases short, with 11 bases between. Germline V gene lookup returns CDR1 LNHDA and CDR2 SQIVND (reference sequence). The CDR3 spans 15 residues. Written as DNA, the CDR3 is TGTGCCAGTAGTATTGCAGGCCTGACTAACTATGGCTACACCTTC. It specifies CASSIAGLTNYGYTF. The full variable domain, in which reference TRBV19 and TRBJ1-2 provide the parts outside the CDR3, is DGGITQSPKYLFRKEGQNVTLSCEQNLNHDAMYWYRQDPGQGLRLIYYSQIVNDFQKGDIAEGYSVSREKKESFPLTVTSAQKNPTAFYLCASSIAGLTNYGYTFGSGTRLTVV.

The chain employs TRBV6-5 and TRBJ1-2; 8 nucleotides line up with TRBD1. The CDR3 totals 13 residues. The V segment lost 7 bases and the J segment 5 bases; nucleotides outside the gene matches: 6. Germline loops: CDR1 MNHEY, CDR2 SVGAGI. CDR3 DNA: TGTGCCAGCACAGGACAGGGTTGGTATGGCTACACCTTC. This translates into CASTGQGWYGYTF.

The chain has TRBV5-1 and TRBJ2-1, with 11 positions matching TRBD2. This CDR3 region has 16 residues. Germline CDR1 and CDR2: SGHRS and YFSETQ. V trimming: 4 bases; J trimming: 2 bases; junction bases outside the gene matches: 5. The CDR3 region is CASSNGLAGTYNEQFF. The CDR3 DNA is TGCGCCAGCAGCAACGGACTAGCGGGTACCTACAATGAGCAGTTCTTC.

The V and J genes are TRBV18 and TRBJ1-1; D gene ambiguous. The CDR3 length is 13 residues. Trimming removed 4 bases from V and 4 bases from J, with 10 bases in between. The germline V gene encodes CDR1 KGHSH and CDR2 LQKENI. Here the CDR3 reads CASSQELSTEAFF. The DNA for the CDR3 is TGTGCCAGCTCACAAGAGTTGAGCACTGAAGCTTTCTTT.

V and J are TRBV7-9 and TRBJ1-6; 9 bases align to TRBD1. CDR3 length: 14 amino acids. Trimming cost V 5 bases and J 10 bases; bases outside gene matches: 6. Germline-derived CDR1 and CDR2 are SEHNR and FQNEAQ (reference sequence). CDR3 residues: CASSKTGGQSPLHF. CDR3 in DNA: TGTGCCAGCAGCAAGACAGGGGGACAATCACCCCTCCACTTT.

This chain links TRBV4-3 with TRBJ2-3; 7 positions agree with TRBD1. The length of the CDR3 is 15 residues. Germline V gives CDR1 LGHNA, CDR2 YSLEER. J was trimmed by 4 bases and V by 0 bases; bases with no gene match: 4. The CDR3 DNA reads TGCGCCAGCAGCCAAGAAAGGGGGCGCTCAGATACGCAGTATTTT. Translation gives CASSQERGRSDTQYF.

CDR3 residues: CASRTLAGFSYEQYF. In DNA, the CDR3 is TGTGCCAGCAGGACACTAGCGGGATTCTCCTACGAGCAGTACTTC. The chain has TRBV6-5 and TRBJ2-7; 10 positions agree with TRBD2. Germline CDR1 reads MNHEY; CDR2 reads SVGAGI. The CDR3 loop spans 15 amino acids. Trimming removed 6 bases from V and 0 bases from J; junction bases left unmatched: 5.

The rearrangement uses TRBV30 and TRBJ1-5; 8 nucleotides line up with TRBD1. The trim removed 2 bases at V and 0 bases at J, leaving 3 bases unmatched. This CDR3 region has 15 residues. Germline CDR1 GTSNPN, CDR2 SVGIG (reference sequence). The CDR3 nucleotides are TGTGCCTGGAGTTTTACAGGGGGTAGCAATCAGCCCCAGCATTTT. Protein: CAWSFTGGSNQPQHF.

The chain couples TRBV25-1 to TRBJ2-3, with D possibly TRBD1 on 6 matching bases. V lost 4 bases to trimming and J lost 7 bases, with 18 bases between them. CDR1 and CDR2 from the germline V gene are MGHDK and SYGVNS. The CDR3 length is 15 residues. Written as DNA, the CDR3 is TGTGCCAGCAGTGCTCAAGGGACAACACATTATACGCAGTATTTT. Its translation is CASSAQGTTHYTQYF.

Remarks on this clone: The identical CDR3 is also encoded by other nucleotide sequences in the sample. The rearrangement joins TRBV6-5 to TRBJ2-7; possible D gene TRBD2, 6 bases. This CDR3 contains 15 residues. Germline CDR1 is MNHEY and CDR2 is SVGAGI. V was shortened by 2 bases and J by 2 bases, with 13 bases between the two germline ends. CDR3 loop: CASSYAGTATYEQYF. For the CDR3, the DNA is TGTGCCAGCAGTTACGCGGGAACAGCCACCTACGAGCAGTACTTC.